The rows below give T cell receptor beta chains drawn from one sample of a study of T cell responses to AZD1222 COVID-19 vaccine. Method: immunoSEQ multiplex PCR; TCRdb's copy keeps in-frame clones and lacks some. The table includes more than 60,000 clones, roughly 80% detected once. Sequenced here: peripheral blood, sampled 28 days after the second AZD1222 dose. The receptors were gathered from an adult who received the AZD1222 COVID-19 vaccine. CDR3s include the opening cysteine and the closing phenylalanine or tryptophan.

J,V,CDR3
TRBJ2-1,TRBV19,CASKAFLGVYDEQFF
TRBJ1-2,TRBV28,CASRPTGTSFPYGYTF
TRBJ1-5,TRBV27,CASSAMGQPQHF
TRBJ1-3,TRBV30,CAWSVPNSGNTIYF
TRBJ1-6,TRBV6-5,CASARGGADNSPLHF
TRBJ2-7,TRBV3-1/TRBV3-2,CASSQRGGSSEQYF
TRBJ1-2,TRBV5-5,CASSRAWRGDHYGYTF
TRBJ1-5,TRBV6-5,CASRGQGLGNQPQHF
TRBJ2-7,TRBV7-2,CASSLDRGPRSEQYF
TRBJ2-5,TRBV27,CASRTRLGTGQETQYF
TRBJ2-1,TRBV7-8,CASSLDRAEGFNEQFF
TRBJ2-1,TRBV7-2,CASSWTPDRNEQFF
TRBJ1-5,TRBV5-6,CASSLDPLCQPQHF
TRBJ2-2,TRBV21-1,CASSNLAGVPGELFF
TRBJ2-1,TRBV7-3,CASSPQGAAYNEQFF
TRBJ2-7,TRBV28,CASSSGGYEQYF
TRBJ1-6,TRBV27,CASSLSDRGNSPLHF
TRBJ2-6,TRBV30,CAWTLQKGGRISGANVLTF
TRBJ1-1,TRBV6-2/TRBV6-3,CASSYSRYRGDTEAFF
TRBJ2-2,TRBV5-1,CASSGGQGTGELFF
TRBJ2-7,TRBV7-2,CASGLLWSSYEQYF
TRBJ1-5,TRBV15,CATSTRTVRNQPQHF
TRBJ1-1,TRBV5-4,CASSLRNTEAFF
TRBJ2-7,TRBV19,CASSSGTGVYEQYF
TRBJ1-2,TRBV19,CASSRSWDLGYTF
TRBJ2-2,TRBV27,CASSLRSTGELFF
TRBJ1-1,TRBV7-9,CASSPRGQTEAFF
TRBJ2-7,TRBV27,CASSGGSNSYEQYF
TRBJ1-5,TRBV20-1,CSASLGQPQHF
TRBJ1-1,TRBV13,CASSPAGRGFEAFF
TRBJ2-7,TRBV30,CAWSSTSYSYEQYF
TRBJ2-7,TRBV11-2,CASSLRSGLVLRGQYF
TRBJ1-1,TRBV19,CASSEGSNTEAFF
TRBJ2-6,TRBV4-1,CASSQFMGGPGANVLTF
TRBJ1-1,TRBV7-9,CASSSGRTLYAFF
TRBJ2-1,TRBV15,CATSRVGELDNEQFF
TRBJ2-7,TRBV19,CASRDIGGYEQYF